The 31 T cell receptor beta chains listed next were all sequenced from one sample in a study of CD8+ T cells in alopecia areata (dated by TCRdb to the late 2010s). The library was generated by the immunoSEQ multiplex PCR assay. RNA was extracted from all samples and reverse transcribed into cDNA, which served as template for TCR sequencing. This is the immuneACCESS table as TCRdb keeps it, with only in-frame sequences that have V and J called. A part of the clones is gone; compared with another copy, unresolved V genes explain less than half, and the rest is unexplained. The table for this sample lists around 190,000 clones; about 61% of them were counted only once. The top ten hold nearly 5% of the sample. The sample taken for sequencing was CD8+ T cells sorted from blood. Receptors were obtained from a human donor in good health.

About this clone itself: Other nucleotide sequences in the sample specify the same CDR3. The CDR3 spells CASSPGGGNQPQHF. The CDR3 DNA is TGTGCCAGCAGCCCGGGTGGGGGCAATCAGCCCCAGCATTTT. This chain links TRBV27 with TRBJ1-5; D is unclear. Trimming left V 6 bases short and J 2 bases short, with 11 bases between. This CDR3 spans 14 amino acids. CDR1 and CDR2 from the germline V gene are MNHEY and SMNVEV (reference sequence).

The chain combines TRBV9 with TRBJ2-5; the match to TRBD2 covers 9 bases. The CDR3 runs 15 residues. Losses at the gene ends were 4 bases for V and 5 bases for J; bases not matched to a gene: 9. CDR1 SGDLS and CDR2 YYNGEE come from the germline V gene. The CDR3 loop reads CASSPTGTSYETQYF. The DNA for the CDR3 is TGTGCCAGCAGCCCCACCGGGACTAGCTATGAGACCCAGTACTTC. The full variable domain, rest sourced from reference TRBV9 and TRBJ2-5, is DSGVTQTPKHLITATGQRVTLRCSPRSGDLSVYWYQQSLDQGLQFLIQYYNGEERAKGNILERFSAQQFPDLHSELNLSSLELGDSALYFCASSPTGTSYETQYFGPGTRLLVL.

The chain is built from TRBV30 and TRBJ2-1; D unclear. Germline V CDR1 and CDR2: GTSNPN, SVGIG (reference sequence). The CDR3 covers 12 residues. Trimming removed 3 bases at V and 2 bases at J, with 5 bases between. The CDR3 region is CAWRSTYNEQFF. The CDR3 DNA reads TGTGCCTGGAGATCAACCTACAATGAGCAGTTCTTC.

The table lists this clone with many counts. This rearrangement joins TRBV6-5 to TRBJ2-5; 11 bases map to TRBD2. There are 15 residues in the CDR3. After removal of 8 bases from V and 1 base from J, the junction contained 6 bases not matched to a gene. Germline CDR1 is MNHEY and CDR2 is SVGAGI. The CDR3: CASQGLAGGQETQYF. CDR3 in DNA: TGTGCCAGCCAGGGGCTAGCGGGGGGCCAAGAGACCCAGTACTTC.

This clone has a count of ten or more. The same CDR3 also results from other DNA sequences found in this sample. The chain employs TRBV29-1 and TRBJ2-7; no firm D call. The CDR3 loop spans 12 amino acids. Trimming left V 1 base short and J 3 bases short, with 7 bases between. CDR1 is SQVTM and CDR2 is ANQGSEA in the germline V gene. The CDR3, as DNA: TGCAGCGTTGAAGTGGCAGACTACGAGCAGTACTTC. This codes for CSVEVADYEQYF.

The chain employs TRBV29-1 and TRBJ2-3; D call uncertain. V was cut by 1 base and J by 0 bases, with 14 bases left in between. This CDR3 is built from 16 residues. Germline CDR1 is SQVTM and CDR2 is ANQGSEA. The CDR3 loop reads CSVEVEQLPSTDTQYF. The CDR3 region has the DNA TGCAGCGTTGAAGTGGAACAGCTACCTAGCACAGATACGCAGTATTTT.

V gene TRBV4-1 combines with J gene TRBJ1-2, with a weak D call TRBD1 (6 bases). Trimming cost V 2 bases and J 4 bases, with 14 bases left between them. Germline V CDR1 and CDR2: MGHRA, YSYEKL. This CDR3 comprises 15 residues. The chain's CDR3 is CASSQLVGRGYGYTF. The CDR3 DNA follows: TGCGCCAGCAGCCAACTTGTTGGCAGGGGCTATGGCTACACCTTC.

The gene calls are TRBV27 and TRBJ1-2, with 10 bases matching TRBD1. In germline, CDR1 is MNHEY, CDR2 SMNVEV (reference sequence). After removal of 3 bases from V and 5 bases from J, the junction contained 3 bases not matched to a gene. The CDR3 totals 14 residues. The chain's CDR3 is CASSFRGQGYGYTF. The CDR3 DNA reads as TGTGCCAGCAGTTTTCGGGGACAGGGGTATGGCTACACCTTC.

V and J are TRBV27 and TRBJ1-2, with D uncertain. Trimming took 6 bases from V and 4 from J, leaving 12 bases between them. This CDR3 region has 13 residues. Germline CDR1 and CDR2: MNHEY and SMNVEV (reference sequence). The CDR3 spells CASSPGAGYGYTF. The CDR3 DNA sequence: TGTGCCAGCAGCCCCGGCGCAGGCTATGGCTACACCTTC.

This chain links TRBV15 with TRBJ2-1; D is perhaps TRBD1 (5 bases). The CDR3 runs to 11 residues. The germline CDR1 and CDR2 sequences are LNHNV and YYDKDF (reference sequence). Trimming took off 5 bases at V and 6 bases at J, with 5 bases between the two ends. The CDR3 loop is CATSGANEQFF. The CDR3, as DNA: TGTGCCACCAGCGGGGCCAATGAGCAGTTCTTC.

This chain uses TRBV27 with TRBJ2-5, with D possibly being TRBD2 (6 bases). CDR1 is MNHEY and CDR2 is SMNVEV in the germline V gene (reference sequence). The V end was cut by 0 bases, the J end by 2 bases, with 10 bases between. The CDR3 has 15 residues. The CDR3 DNA sequence: TGTGCCAGCAGTTTATCCCTAGCGCCACAAGAGACCCAGTACTTC. It yields the protein CASSLSLAPQETQYF.

This chain uses TRBV29-1 with TRBJ1-1; a weak D match, TRBD1 (5 bases). Germline loops: CDR1 SQVTM, CDR2 ANQGSEA. With 0 bases removed from V and 11 bases from J, the gap between germline ends came to 13 bases. The CDR3 consists of 12 residues. Here the CDR3 DNA reads TGCAGCGTTGAAGAAAGGGGCGAGCGGGCTTTCTTT. Its protein product is CSVEERGERAFF.

The chain has TRBV7-3 and TRBJ2-1; tentatively, D is TRBD1 or TRBD2 (5 bases each). CDR1 is SGHTA and CDR2 is FQGTGA in the germline V gene. The CDR3 totals 15 residues. V dropped 1 base and J dropped 12 bases, with 19 bases sitting between them. DNA of the CDR3: TGTGCCAGCAGCTTAAACCTCGGAGAGCGGCAGGGGCAGTTCTTC. It encodes CASSLNLGERQGQFF.

The V call is TRBV30, the J call TRBJ2-7, with D perhaps matching TRBD1 or TRBD2 (6 bases each). Trimming shortened V by 0 bases and J by 2 bases, and 14 bases separated the two germline ends. This CDR3 spans 15 amino acids. The V gene's germline CDR1 is GTSNPN and CDR2 SVGIG (reference sequence). This chain's CDR3 is CAWSVPGRGPYEQYF. CDR3 nucleotide sequence: TGTGCCTGGAGTGTACCCGGACGGGGGCCCTACGAGCAGTACTTC.

The chain has TRBV2 and TRBJ2-1; possibly TRBD1 for D (6 bases). This CDR3 spans 14 amino acids. With 4 bases removed from V and 3 bases from J, the gap between germline ends came to 10 bases. The germline V gene has CDR1 SNHLY and CDR2 FYNNEI. CDR3 nucleotide sequence: TGTGCCAGCAGTGTGGACAGCCTCTACAATGAGCAGTTCTTC. Residues: CASSVDSLYNEQFF.

A remark on this clone: The sample has other DNA sequences that encode this CDR3 too. The gene calls are TRBV29-1 and TRBJ2-7; 12 positions agree with TRBD2. CDR1 and CDR2 from the germline V gene are SQVTM and ANQGSEA. The CDR3 is 13 residues long. V gave up 5 bases and J gave up 4 bases; unmatched junction bases: 3. The CDR3 coding sequence is TGCAGCGTTCGTACTAGCGGGGGGTACGAGCAGTACTTC. Protein: CSVRTSGGYEQYF.

The chain joins TRBV29-1 to TRBJ2-7, with D possibly TRBD2 on 5 matching bases. Deletions cut 3 bases from V and 2 bases from J, with 8 bases between. This CDR3 comprises 12 residues. The germline V gene has CDR1 SQVTM and CDR2 ANQGSEA. Here the CDR3 reads CSVESGTYEQYF. The CDR3 DNA follows: TGCAGCGTTGAGTCCGGGACCTACGAGCAGTACTTC.

V is TRBV29-1 and J is TRBJ1-2; 10 nucleotides match TRBD1. CDR1 SQVTM and CDR2 ANQGSEA come from the germline V gene. This CDR3 spans 14 amino acids. V lost 1 base to trimming and J lost 3 bases; unmatched junction nucleotides: 2. As DNA, the CDR3 is TGCAGCGTTGAAGGGACAGGGGGTGACTATGGCTACACCTTC. This encodes CSVEGTGGDYGYTF.

The chain uses TRBV30 and TRBJ1-1; D not certain. Germline loops: CDR1 GTSNPN, CDR2 SVGIG (reference sequence). This CDR3 spans 13 amino acids. V was cut by 2 bases and J by 0 bases, with 7 bases left in between. CDR3 loop: CAWSQFMNTEAFF. CDR3 bases: TGTGCCTGGAGTCAGTTCATGAACACTGAAGCTTTCTTT. The full variable domain, rest sourced from reference TRBV30 and TRBJ1-1, is SQTIHQWPATLVQPVGSPLSLECTVEGTSNPNLYWYRQAAGRGLQLLFYSVGIGQISSEVPQNLSASRPQDRQFILSSKKLLLSDSGFYLCAWSQFMNTEAFFGQGTRLTVV.

The J gene is TRBJ2-7, the V gene TRBV29-1; 7 positions agree with TRBD1. The V and J ends lost 5 bases and 3 bases, in that order; junction bases with no gene match: 7. The CDR3 totals 13 residues. Germline V gives CDR1 SQVTM, CDR2 ANQGSEA. CDR3 coding DNA: TGCAGCGTTCTCTCCCACAGGGGCTACGAGCAGTACTTC. Protein: CSVLSHRGYEQYF.

The genes are TRBV29-1 and TRBJ1-2, with D uncertain. Germline values: CDR1 SQVTM, CDR2 ANQGSEA. The CDR3 is 12 residues long. V lost 1 base to trimming and J lost 6 bases, with 9 bases between them. CDR3 sequence: CSVEAGRDGYTF. CDR3 nucleotides: TGCAGCGTTGAAGCAGGACGGGATGGCTACACCTTC.

This chain joins TRBV13 and TRBJ2-5; a weak D match, TRBD2 (6 bases). Germline V gene data show CDR1 as PRHDT and CDR2 as FYEKMQ (reference sequence). This CDR3 contains 14 residues. With 5 bases removed from V and 6 bases from J, the gap between germline ends came to 16 bases. The chain's CDR3 is CASSPGLKKQTQYF. CDR3 nucleotide sequence: TGTGCCAGCAGCCCGGGACTCAAGAAGCAGACCCAGTACTTC.

The sample holds one count of this clone. The chain links TRBV27 to TRBJ2-7; D is possibly TRBD1 (6 bases). Trimming cost V 4 bases and J 7 bases, with 8 bases left between them. The germline V gene encodes CDR1 MNHEY and CDR2 SMNVEV (reference sequence). The CDR3 covers 11 residues. The chain's CDR3 is CASSSGTEQYF. The CDR3 region has the DNA TGTGCCAGCAGTTCCGGGACAGAGCAGTACTTC.

This clone occurred a few times. J is TRBJ2-1 and V is TRBV10-3, with D hard to call. The CDR3 is 11 residues long. The V end was cut by 8 bases, the J end by 9 bases, with 11 bases between. CDR1 and CDR2 (germline): ENHRY, SYGVKD. CDR3 loop: CAIGLSGEQFF. CDR3 bases: TGTGCCATCGGTCTGTCGGGTGAGCAGTTCTTC.

This chain joins TRBV6-5 and TRBJ1-6; D not certain. Germline-derived CDR1 and CDR2 are MNHEY and SVGAGI. V gave up 0 bases and J gave up 7 bases, with 10 bases separating them. The CDR3 contains 15 residues. In nucleotides, the CDR3 is TGTGCCAGCAGTTACTCAGTCGGTTTAAATTCACCCCTCCACTTT. This translates into CASSYSVGLNSPLHF.

Of note for this clone: This same CDR3 is encoded by further DNA sequences in the sample. The rearrangement uses TRBV7-9 and TRBJ1-1; tentative D call: TRBD1 (6 bases). Trimming took off 3 bases at V and 1 base at J, with 6 bases between the two ends. The V gene's germline CDR1 is SEHNR and CDR2 FQNEAQ (reference sequence). The CDR3 runs 13 residues. This CDR3 is CASSLTGNTEAFF. The CDR3 DNA reads as TGTGCCAGCAGCTTGACAGGGAACACTGAAGCTTTCTTT.

This clone is categorized as medium-sized. The chain links TRBV4-1 to TRBJ2-1; 8 nucleotides align to TRBD2. CDR1 and CDR2 from the germline V gene are MGHRA and YSYEKL. There are 15 residues in the CDR3. V lost 0 bases to trimming and J lost 8 bases; unmatched junction nucleotides: 6. CDR3: CASSQESGGWDEQFF. CDR3 nucleotides: TGCGCCAGCAGCCAAGAAAGCGGGGGTTGGGATGAGCAGTTCTTC.

The rearrangement uses TRBV28 and TRBJ1-6; no clear D gene. Germline CDR1 reads MDHEN; CDR2 reads SYDVKM. CDR3 size: 14 residues. V lost 5 bases, J lost 6 bases, and 11 bases lay in between. CDR3 nucleotides: TGTGCCAGCAGTCCCCCAGCGCCTAATTCACCCCTCCACTTT. Encoded protein: CASSPPAPNSPLHF.

The CDR3 sequence is CSASTLYGYTF. In DNA, the CDR3 is TGCAGCGCTTCGACCCTCTATGGCTACACCTTC. V and J are TRBV29-1 and TRBJ1-2; no clear D. This CDR3 is 11 amino acids long. V shed 7 bases and J shed 4 bases, with 10 bases lying between them. Germline CDR1 and CDR2: SQVTM and ANQGSEA.

J is TRBJ1-1 and V is TRBV4-1, with D perhaps matching TRBD1 (5 bases). The CDR3 covers 14 residues. V lost 1 base and J 4 bases, leaving 10 bases between the germline ends. CDR1 is MGHRA, CDR2 YSYEKL, per germline. CDR3 sequence reads: CASSQVYQGTEAFF. The CDR3 DNA reads as TGCGCCAGCAGCCAAGTCTACCAGGGCACTGAAGCTTTCTTT.

The chain has TRBV5-6 and TRBJ1-1; TRBD1 might be the D (6 bases). Per the germline V gene, CDR1 is SGHDT and CDR2 is YYEEEE. Between the trimmed V and J ends, which lost 0 bases and 0 bases, there was a span of 9 bases. This CDR3 is built from 15 residues. The CDR3 here is CASSLGGGLNTEAFF. The CDR3 nucleotides are TGTGCCAGCAGCTTGGGCGGGGGCCTGAACACTGAAGCTTTCTTT.